These 14 T cell receptor beta chains came from one sample sequenced in a study of prognosis after radiotherapy for stage I lung cancer. Multiplex PCR in two rounds served to amplify TCR beta CDR3 from genomic DNA. The first PCR round targeted every TRBV and TRBJ gene with specific primers. MiXCR, applied by TCRdb to the multiplex PCR reads, yields one record per CDR3 protein. The sample records 15,000 to 20,000 distinct CDR3 sequences, about 27% being singletons. The sample was PBMCs, taken before or after stereotactic body radiation therapy (not recorded which). The receptors come from a donor over 45 with non-small cell lung cancer.

As concerns this clonotype: This CDR3 fails to terminate in the conserved phenylalanine or tryptophan, so it likely reflects a read error. The chain has TRBV9 and TRBJ2-5; no reliable D call. V gave up 4 bases and J gave up 5 bases, with 15 bases separating them. This CDR3 has 14 amino acids. The germline gives CDR1 SGDLS, CDR2 YYNGEE. CDR3 sequence: CASSISSSEETQYL. For the CDR3, the DNA is TGTGCCAGCAGCATTTCGTCTAGTGAGGAGACCCAGTACCTC.

At least ten counts were recorded for this clonotype. This chain connects TRBV4-2 to TRBJ1-1, with 11 bases fitting TRBD1. The germline CDR1 and CDR2 sequences are LGHNA and YNFKEQ. The J segment lost 4 bases and the V segment lost 7 bases, leaving 5 bases of the junction unmatched. The CDR3 has 14 amino acids. CDR3 in amino acids: CASKRTGGFTEAFF. The CDR3 bases are TGTGCCAGCAAAAGGACAGGGGGCTTCACTGAAGCTTTCTTT.

Comments on this clonotype: Germline and junction disagree at one end, which may indicate a read error. The chain employs TRBV12-3 or TRBV12-4 and TRBJ2-5; tentatively, D is TRBD2 (5 bases). CDR3 length equals 17 residues. DNA for the CDR3: TGTGCCAGCAACAGAGGTATAGCGCCGAAGTACCAAGAGACGCAGTACTTC. This encodes CASNRGIAPKYQETQYF.

This clonotype showed up many times. The CDR3 region is CASRTGPVGKLFF. The CDR3 DNA sequence: TGTGCCAGCCGCACCGGGCCAGTTGGAAAACTGTTTTTT. The J gene is TRBJ1-4, the V gene TRBV27; D is unclear. Germline V gene data show CDR1 as MNHEY and CDR2 as SMNVEV (reference sequence). CDR3 size: 13 residues. Trimming removed 8 bases at V and 10 bases at J, with 17 bases between.

J is TRBJ2-2 and V is TRBV7-2; TRBD2 matches at 13 bases. Losses at the gene ends were 6 bases for V and 6 bases for J; bases not matched to a gene: 10. Germline V gene sequence: CDR1 SGHTA, CDR2 FQGNSA. The CDR3 is made up of 17 amino acids. The CDR3 DNA sequence: TGTGCCAGCAGATCAGGACTAGCGGGAGTGGTAGCCGGGGAGCTGTTTTTT. Amino acid sequence: CASRSGLAGVVAGELFF.

About this clonotype: A far larger clone is off by one base, so a read error is likely. The chain links TRBV7-9 to TRBJ1-2; D not certain. The CDR3 is 13 amino acids. Germline loops: CDR1 SEHNR, CDR2 FQNEAQ (reference sequence). Trimming pared 2 bases from V and 10 bases from J, leaving 14 bases between. Here the CDR3 DNA reads TGTGCCAGCAGCTTAAGCCGGGATCTTGTCTACACCTTC. This gives the protein CASSLSRDLVYTF.

This clonotype has at least ten counts. The V gene is TRBV30, the J gene TRBJ1-2; D remains unclear. CDR3 length: 15 amino acids. The germline CDR1 and CDR2 sequences are GTSNPN and SVGIG (reference sequence). V gave up 2 bases and J gave up 8 bases, with 21 bases separating them. The CDR3 sequence: CAWSIGLQPMGGYTF. CDR3 bases: TGTGCCTGGAGTATAGGACTGCAACCCATGGGCGGCTACACCTTC.

This clonotype occurred many times. The CDR3 spells CASSLGGGLVAHEAFF. The CDR3 nucleotides are TGTGCCAGCAGCTTAGGGGGCGGGTTAGTTGCCCATGAAGCTTTCTTT. This chain joins TRBV7-8 and TRBJ1-1, with D possibly matching TRBD1 (5 bases). Germline V gene sequence: CDR1 SGHVS, CDR2 FQNEAQ. CDR3 length: 16 residues. V gave up 1 base and J gave up 7 bases, with 19 bases separating them.

On this clonotype itself: This is likely an artifact of a read error, given a far larger clone one base away. V gene TRBV6-2 or TRBV6-3 combines with J gene TRBJ1-1; weak D call: TRBD1 (5 bases). V dropped 10 bases and J dropped 1 base, with 13 bases sitting between them. Germline assignment: CDR1 MNHEY and CDR2 SVGEGT. This CDR3 has 13 residues. The CDR3, as DNA: TGTGCCATCCGGGGGGGAGAGAACACTGAAGCTTTCTTT. Residues: CAIRGGENTEAFF.

The sample holds many counts of this clonotype. This chain connects TRBV28 to TRBJ2-6, with a possible D match to TRBD1 (5 bases). This CDR3 is 17 amino acids long. CDR1 and CDR2 (germline): MDHEN, SYDVKM. Trimming took off 5 bases at V and 1 base at J, with 15 bases between the two ends. The CDR3 bases are TGTGCCAGCAGTCCGCCCTTTCAGGGTTCTGGGGCCAACGTCCTGACTTTC. Amino acid sequence: CASSPPFQGSGANVLTF.

By share, this clonotype counts as medium-sized (0.01 to 0.1%). The chain combines TRBV7-9 with TRBJ2-7, with TRBD2 matching 8 bases. The CDR3 sequence is 16 residues long. J was trimmed by 1 base and V by 2 bases; bases with no gene match: 7. Germline V gene sequence: CDR1 SEHNR, CDR2 FQNEAQ (reference sequence). In nucleotides, the CDR3 is TGTGCCAGCAGCTTATTAGACGGGAGGGCGTCCTACGAGCAGTACTTC. Its translation is CASSLLDGRASYEQYF.

Within the sample, this clonotype is medium-sized. The chain couples TRBV6-1 to TRBJ2-1; 15 bases agree with TRBD2. Germline CDR1 reads MNHNS; CDR2 reads SASEGT. CDR3 length equals 18 residues. The V and J ends lost 2 bases and 14 bases, in that order; junction bases with no gene match: 16. CDR3 amino acids: CASSESAGASGTSGRKFF. The CDR3, as DNA: TGTGCCAGCAGTGAATCGGCGGGGGCATCCGGGACTAGCGGGAGGAAGTTCTTC.

On this clonotype itself: The junction does not match germline at one end; this may be a read error. The chain uses TRBV7-9 and TRBJ1-3; a weak D match, TRBD1 (5 bases). Germline V gene lookup returns CDR1 SEHNR and CDR2 FQNEAQ (reference sequence). The length of the CDR3 is 15 residues. CDR3 in amino acids: CASSKGSLSVNTIYF. CDR3 in DNA: TGTGCCAGCAGCAAGGGGTCCCTCTCTGTAAACACCATATATTTT.

This clonotype was found many times. V is TRBV20-1 and J is TRBJ2-3, with 8 bases aligning to TRBD2. J gave up 4 bases and V 4 bases, and 7 bases lay outside the gene matches. The CDR3 is 14 amino acids. In germline, CDR1 is DFQATT, CDR2 SNEGSKA (reference sequence). CDR3 sequence: CSAKSGSGADTQYF. The CDR3 DNA follows: TGCAGTGCTAAGAGCGGGAGTGGCGCAGATACGCAGTATTTT.